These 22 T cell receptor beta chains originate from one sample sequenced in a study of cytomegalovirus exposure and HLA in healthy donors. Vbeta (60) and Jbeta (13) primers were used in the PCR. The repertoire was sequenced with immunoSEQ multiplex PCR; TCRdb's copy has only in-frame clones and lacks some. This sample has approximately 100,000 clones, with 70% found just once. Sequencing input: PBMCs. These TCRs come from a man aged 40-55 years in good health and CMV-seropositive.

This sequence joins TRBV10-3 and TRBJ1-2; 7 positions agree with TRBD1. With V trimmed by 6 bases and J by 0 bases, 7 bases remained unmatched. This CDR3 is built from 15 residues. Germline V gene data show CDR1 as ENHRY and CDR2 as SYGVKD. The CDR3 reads CAISHRDSANYGYTF. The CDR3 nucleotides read TGTGCCATCAGCCACAGGGACAGTGCTAACTATGGCTACACCTTC.

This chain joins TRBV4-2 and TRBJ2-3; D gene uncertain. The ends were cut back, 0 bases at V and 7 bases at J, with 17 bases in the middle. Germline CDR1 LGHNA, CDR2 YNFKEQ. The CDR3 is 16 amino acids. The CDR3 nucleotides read TGTGCCAGCAGCCAAGATCTTGCGCTCTCCTTTAATACGCAGTATTTT. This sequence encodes CASSQDLALSFNTQYF.

CDR3 protein: CASSPASGQGANQPQHF. CDR3 in DNA: TGTGCCAGCAGTCCTGCCTCGGGACAGGGGGCCAATCAGCCCCAGCATTTT. The V gene is TRBV28, the J gene TRBJ1-5; 12 bases are shared with TRBD1. There are 17 residues in the CDR3. J lost 3 bases, V lost 5 bases, and 8 bases had no gene match. Germline V gives CDR1 MDHEN, CDR2 SYDVKM.

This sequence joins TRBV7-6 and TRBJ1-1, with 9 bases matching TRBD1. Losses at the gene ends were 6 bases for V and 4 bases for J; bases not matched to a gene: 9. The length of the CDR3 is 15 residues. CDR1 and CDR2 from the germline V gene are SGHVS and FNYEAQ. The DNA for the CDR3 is TGTGCCAGCAGTCGGGAACAGGGGGCGCGCACTGAAGCTTTCTTT. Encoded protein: CASSREQGARTEAFF.

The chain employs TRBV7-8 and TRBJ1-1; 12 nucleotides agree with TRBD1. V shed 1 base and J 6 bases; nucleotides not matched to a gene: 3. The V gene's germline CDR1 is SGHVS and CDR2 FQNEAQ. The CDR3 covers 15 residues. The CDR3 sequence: CASSLVGTGGPEAFF. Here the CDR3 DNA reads TGTGCCAGCAGCTTAGTTGGGACAGGGGGCCCTGAAGCTTTCTTT.

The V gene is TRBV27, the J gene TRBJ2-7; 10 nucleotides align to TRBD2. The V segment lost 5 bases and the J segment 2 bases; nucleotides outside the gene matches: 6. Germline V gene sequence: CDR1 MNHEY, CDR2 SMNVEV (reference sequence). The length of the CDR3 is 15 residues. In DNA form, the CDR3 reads TGTGCCAGCAGTGGCTGGACTAGCGGACCCTACGAGCAGTACTTC. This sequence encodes CASSGWTSGPYEQYF.

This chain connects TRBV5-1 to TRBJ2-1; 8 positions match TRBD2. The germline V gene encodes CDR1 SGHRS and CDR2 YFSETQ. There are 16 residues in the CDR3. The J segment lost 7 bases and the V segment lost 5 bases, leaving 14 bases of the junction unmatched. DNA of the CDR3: TGCGCCAGCAGAGCCAGCGGGAGCCCTTCGCTTAATGAGCAGTTCTTC. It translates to CASRASGSPSLNEQFF. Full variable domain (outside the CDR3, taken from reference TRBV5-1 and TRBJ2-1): KAGVTQTPRYLIKTRGQQVTLSCSPISGHRSVSWYQQTPGQGLQFLFEYFSETQRNKGNFPGRFSGRQFSNSRSEMNVSTLELGDSALYLCASRASGSPSLNEQFFGPGTRLTVL.

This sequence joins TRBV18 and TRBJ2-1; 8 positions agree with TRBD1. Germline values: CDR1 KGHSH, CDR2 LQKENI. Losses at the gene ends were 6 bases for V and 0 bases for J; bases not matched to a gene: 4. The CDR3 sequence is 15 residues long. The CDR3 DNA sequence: TGTGCCAGCTCCCTAACAGGGGGCTCCTACAATGAGCAGTTCTTC. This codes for CASSLTGGSYNEQFF.

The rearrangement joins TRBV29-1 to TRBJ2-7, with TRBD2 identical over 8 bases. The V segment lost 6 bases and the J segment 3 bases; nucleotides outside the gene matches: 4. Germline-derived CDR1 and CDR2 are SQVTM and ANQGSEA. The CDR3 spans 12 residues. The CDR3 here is CSVAGGNYEQYF. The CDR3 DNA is TGCAGCGTCGCGGGGGGTAACTACGAGCAGTACTTC.

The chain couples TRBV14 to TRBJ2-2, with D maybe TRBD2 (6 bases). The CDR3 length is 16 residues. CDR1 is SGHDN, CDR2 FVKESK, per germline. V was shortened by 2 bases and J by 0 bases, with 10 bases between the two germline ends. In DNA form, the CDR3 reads TGTGCCAGCAGCCAATTTCGCGGGACGAACACCGGGGAGCTGTTTTTT. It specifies CASSQFRGTNTGELFF.

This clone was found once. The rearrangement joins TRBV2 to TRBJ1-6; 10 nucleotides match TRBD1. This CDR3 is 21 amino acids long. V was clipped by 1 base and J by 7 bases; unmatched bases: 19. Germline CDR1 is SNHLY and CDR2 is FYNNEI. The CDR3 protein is CASSEDPRQGAFFPLNSPLHF. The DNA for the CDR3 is TGTGCCAGCAGTGAAGACCCGAGACAGGGGGCGTTTTTTCCCCTCAATTCACCCCTCCACTTT.

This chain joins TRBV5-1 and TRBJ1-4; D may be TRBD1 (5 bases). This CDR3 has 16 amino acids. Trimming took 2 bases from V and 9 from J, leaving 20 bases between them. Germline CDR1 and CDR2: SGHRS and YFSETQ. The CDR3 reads CASSFDSDSSRKKLFF. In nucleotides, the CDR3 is TGCGCCAGCAGCTTCGACTCTGACAGTTCCCGAAAAAAACTGTTTTTT.

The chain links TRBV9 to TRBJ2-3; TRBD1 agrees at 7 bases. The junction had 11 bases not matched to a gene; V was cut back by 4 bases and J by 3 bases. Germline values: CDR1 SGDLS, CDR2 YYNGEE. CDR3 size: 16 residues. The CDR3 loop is CASSFRRTGSTDTQYF. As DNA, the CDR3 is TGTGCCAGCAGCTTCCGAAGGACAGGATCGACAGATACGCAGTATTTT. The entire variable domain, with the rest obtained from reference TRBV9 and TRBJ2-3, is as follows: DSGVTQTPKHLITATGQRVTLRCSPRSGDLSVYWYQQSLDQGLQFLIQYYNGEERAKGNILERFSAQQFPDLHSELNLSSLELGDSALYFCASSFRRTGSTDTQYFGPGTRLTVL.

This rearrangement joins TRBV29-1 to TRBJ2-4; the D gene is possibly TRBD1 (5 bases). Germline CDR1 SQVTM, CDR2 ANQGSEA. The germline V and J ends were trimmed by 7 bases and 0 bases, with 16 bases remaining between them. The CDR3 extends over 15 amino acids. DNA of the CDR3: TGCAGCGCCAGCCCAGGGAATCTAGCCAAAAACATTCAGTACTTC. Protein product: CSASPGNLAKNIQYF.

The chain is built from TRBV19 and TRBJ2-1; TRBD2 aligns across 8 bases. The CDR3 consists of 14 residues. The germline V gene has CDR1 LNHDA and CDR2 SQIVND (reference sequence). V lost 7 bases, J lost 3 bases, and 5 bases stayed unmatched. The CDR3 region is CASTPSGSYNEQFF. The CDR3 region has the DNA TGTGCCAGTACCCCCAGCGGGAGCTACAATGAGCAGTTCTTC.

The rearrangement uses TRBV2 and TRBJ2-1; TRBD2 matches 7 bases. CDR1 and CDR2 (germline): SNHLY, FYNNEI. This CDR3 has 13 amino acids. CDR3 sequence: CGIRGEGYNEQFF. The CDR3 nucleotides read TGTGGAATACGGGGGGAGGGGTACAATGAGCAGTTCTTC.

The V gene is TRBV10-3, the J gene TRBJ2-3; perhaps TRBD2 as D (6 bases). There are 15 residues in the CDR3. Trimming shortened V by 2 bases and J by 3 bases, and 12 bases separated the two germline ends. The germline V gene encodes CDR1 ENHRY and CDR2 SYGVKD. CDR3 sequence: CAISEGAGRTDTQYF. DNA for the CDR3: TGTGCCATCAGTGAGGGGGCAGGGAGGACAGATACGCAGTATTTT.

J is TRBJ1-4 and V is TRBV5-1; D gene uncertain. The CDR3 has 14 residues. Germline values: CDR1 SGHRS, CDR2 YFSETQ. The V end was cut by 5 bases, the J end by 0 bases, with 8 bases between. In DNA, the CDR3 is TGCGCCAGCAGTTGGGGAGCAACTAATGAAAAACTGTTTTTT. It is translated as CASSWGATNEKLFF.

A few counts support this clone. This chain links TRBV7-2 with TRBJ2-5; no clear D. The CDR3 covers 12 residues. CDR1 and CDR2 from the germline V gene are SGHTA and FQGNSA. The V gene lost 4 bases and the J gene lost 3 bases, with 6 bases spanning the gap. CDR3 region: CASSSNEETQYF. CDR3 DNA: TGTGCCAGCAGCTCCAATGAAGAGACCCAGTACTTC.

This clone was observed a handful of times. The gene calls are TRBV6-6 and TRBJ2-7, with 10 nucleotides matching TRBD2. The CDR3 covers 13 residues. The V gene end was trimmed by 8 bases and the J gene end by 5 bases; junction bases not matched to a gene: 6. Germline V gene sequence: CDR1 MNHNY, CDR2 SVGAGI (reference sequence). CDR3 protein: CASSASGSNEQYV. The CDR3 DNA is TGTGCCAGCTCTGCTAGCGGGAGCAACGAGCAGTACGTC.

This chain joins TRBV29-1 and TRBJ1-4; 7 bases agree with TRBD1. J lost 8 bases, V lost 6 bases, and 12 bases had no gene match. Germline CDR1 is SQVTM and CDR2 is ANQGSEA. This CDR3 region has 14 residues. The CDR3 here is CSVQTRDSPEKLFF. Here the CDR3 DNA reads TGCAGCGTCCAAACCAGGGACAGTCCCGAAAAACTGTTTTTT.

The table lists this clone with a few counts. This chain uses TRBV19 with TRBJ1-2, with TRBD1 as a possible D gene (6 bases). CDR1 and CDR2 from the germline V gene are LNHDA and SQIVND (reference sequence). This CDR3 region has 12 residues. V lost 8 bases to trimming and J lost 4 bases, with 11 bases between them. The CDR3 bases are TGTGCCAGTCGTGACAGGTTCTATGGCTACACCTTC. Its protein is CASRDRFYGYTF.